The 26 T cell receptor beta chains below were found in one sample sequenced in a study of blood T cell repertoires in COVID-19. Profiling relied on immunoSEQ multiplex PCR, and the TCRdb table lists in-frame clones only, not all of them. The sample has 200,000 or so clones; 80% to 90% are singletons. Sequences were obtained from peripheral blood. All receptors come from a man aged 35 to 55 who had recovered from COVID-19.

A single count supports this clone. The V gene is TRBV11-2, the J gene TRBJ2-3; 13 bases align to TRBD2. Germline trimming cut 5 bases from V and 4 bases from J; bases unmatched to any gene: 15. Germline V gene data show CDR1 as SGHAT and CDR2 as FQNNGV. CDR3 size: 19 residues. CDR3 amino acids: CASSTGTSGATLGADTQYF. The CDR3 DNA sequence: TGTGCCAGCAGCACCGGGACTAGCGGGGCCACCCTTGGCGCAGATACGCAGTATTTT. The entire variable domain, with the rest obtained from reference TRBV11-2 and TRBJ2-3, is as follows: EAGVAQSPRYKIIEKRQSVAFWCNPISGHATLYWYQQILGQGPKLLIQFQNNGVVDDSQLPKDRFSAERLKGVDSTLKIQPAKLEDSAVYLCASSTGTSGATLGADTQYFGPGTRLTVL.

Ten or more counts support this clone. CDR3: CASSFRTASYEQYF. CDR3 bases: TGTGCCAGCAGCTTTCGGACAGCTTCCTACGAGCAGTACTTC. J is TRBJ2-7 and V is TRBV7-2; D possibly corresponds to TRBD1 (6 bases). Germline CDR1 reads SGHTA; CDR2 reads FQGNSA. The CDR3 has 14 amino acids. V gave up 3 bases and J gave up 1 base, with 10 bases separating them.

This chain uses TRBV7-8 with TRBJ2-5, with D perhaps matching TRBD1 (9 bases). The length of the CDR3 is 17 residues. Deletions cut 8 bases from V and 6 bases from J, with 28 bases between. Per the germline V gene, CDR1 is SGHVS and CDR2 is FQNEAQ. The chain's CDR3 is CASGTGYSGTVSKTQYF. In nucleotides, the CDR3 is TGTGCCAGCGGGACAGGGTATAGCGGGACAGTGTCGAAGACCCAGTACTTC. The whole variable domain, filled in from reference TRBV7-8 and TRBJ2-5, reads GAGVSQSPRYKVAKRGQDVALRCDPISGHVSLFWYQQALGQGPEFLTYFQNEAQLDKSGLPSDRFFAERPEGSVSTLKIQRTQQEDSAVYLCASGTGYSGTVSKTQYFGPGTRLLVL.

CDR3 DNA sequence: TGTGCCAGCTCACGGGCAGACCCTGCCTATGGCTACACCTTC. This translates into CASSRADPAYGYTF. The genes are TRBV18 and TRBJ1-2; D ambiguous. Per germline, CDR1 KGHSH and CDR2 LQKENI. Trimming cost V 4 bases and J 4 bases, with 13 bases left between them. This CDR3 contains 14 residues.

The gene calls are TRBV19 and TRBJ1-5, with TRBD1 identical over 7 bases. The CDR3 loop spans 14 amino acids. Germline CDR1 and CDR2: LNHDA and SQIVND (reference sequence). Germline trimming cut 5 bases from V and 7 bases from J; bases unmatched to any gene: 8. The DNA for the CDR3 is TGTGCCAGTAGTCGTGACAGGGTCGACCAGCCCCAGCATTTT. It codes for CASSRDRVDQPQHF.

The CDR3 DNA reads TGTGCCAGCAGCTTAGGAGACAGAGTCTATGGCTACACCTTC. Protein product: CASSLGDRVYGYTF. The chain joins TRBV7-2 to TRBJ1-2; TRBD1 might be the D (5 bases). CDR3 length: 14 residues. V lost 1 base and J lost 4, with 10 bases in between. CDR1 and CDR2 from the germline V gene are SGHTA and FQGNSA.

The J gene is TRBJ1-1, the V gene TRBV3-1 (or the pseudogene TRBV3-2); 7 nucleotides match TRBD1. CDR3 length equals 12 residues. V gave up 8 bases and J gave up 2 bases; unmatched junction bases: 2. Germline assignment: CDR1 LGHDT and CDR2 YNNKEL (reference sequence). The chain's CDR3 is CASGQANTEAFF. CDR3 coding DNA: TGTGCCAGCGGACAGGCCAACACTGAAGCTTTCTTT.

The rearrangement joins TRBV7-2 to TRBJ2-7, with D maybe TRBD1 (6 bases). In germline, CDR1 is SGHTA, CDR2 FQGNSA. CDR3 length: 14 amino acids. Trimming cost V 1 base and J 6 bases, with 13 bases left between them. The CDR3 DNA follows: TGTGCCAGCAGCTTAGGAGGACAGAAAGCCGAGCAGTACTTC. It specifies CASSLGGQKAEQYF.

V and J are TRBV2 and TRBJ2-4; D remains unclear. V was trimmed by 7 bases and J by 2 bases, leaving 12 bases between them. This CDR3 has 14 amino acids. Germline-derived CDR1 and CDR2 are SNHLY and FYNNEI. Here the CDR3 reads CASMRPATKNIQYF. CDR3 sequence (DNA): TGTGCCAGCATGAGGCCGGCGACCAAAAACATTCAGTACTTC.

The rearrangement joins TRBV5-1 to TRBJ1-2; TRBD1 matches 8 bases. V trimming: 0 bases; J trimming: 4 bases; junction bases outside the gene matches: 5. The CDR3 has 15 amino acids. The V gene's germline CDR1 is SGHRS and CDR2 YFSETQ. CDR3: CASSLERDRTYGYTF. The CDR3, as DNA: TGCGCCAGCAGCTTGGAACGGGACAGGACCTATGGCTACACCTTC.

The chain uses TRBV3-1 (or the pseudogene TRBV3-2) and TRBJ1-2; 7 bases align to TRBD1. Germline V gives CDR1 LGHDT, CDR2 YNNKEL (reference sequence). V gave up 3 bases and J gave up 7 bases; unmatched junction bases: 2. The CDR3 spans 12 residues. CDR3 loop: CASSHNRGGYTF. The CDR3 nucleotides read TGTGCCAGCAGCCACAACAGGGGTGGCTACACCTTC.

The V and J genes are TRBV5-1 and TRBJ2-1, with 7 bases identical to TRBD2. Germline CDR1 SGHRS, CDR2 YFSETQ. This CDR3 has 15 amino acids. Losses at the gene ends were 3 bases for V and 7 bases for J; bases not matched to a gene: 10. The CDR3 loop is CASSWGEGWRNEQFF. In nucleotides, the CDR3 is TGCGCCAGCAGCTGGGGGGAGGGGTGGCGGAATGAGCAGTTCTTC.

The chain couples TRBV5-1 to TRBJ1-2; D is uncertain. V was trimmed by 0 bases and J by 2 bases, leaving 8 bases between them. The CDR3 is 14 amino acids. Per germline, CDR1 SGHRS and CDR2 YFSETQ. The CDR3: CASSLEPSNYGYTF. CDR3 DNA: TGCGCCAGCAGCTTGGAACCTAGCAACTATGGCTACACCTTC.

This chain links TRBV9 with TRBJ1-3; D unclear. The CDR3 has 16 residues. V lost 0 bases and J 2 bases, leaving 12 bases between the germline ends. Germline V gene sequence: CDR1 SGDLS, CDR2 YYNGEE. This CDR3 is CASSVVPGKAGNTIYF. DNA for the CDR3: TGTGCCAGCAGCGTAGTTCCGGGGAAGGCTGGAAACACCATATATTTT.

This rearrangement joins TRBV11-3 to TRBJ2-1; 14 positions agree with TRBD2. The CDR3 extends over 16 amino acids. V was pared by 1 base and J by 6 bases, with 2 bases of the junction left unmatched. The germline V gene encodes CDR1 SGHNT and CDR2 YENEEA. The CDR3 region is CASSLAGLAGGNEQFF. DNA of the CDR3: TGTGCCAGCAGCTTAGCAGGACTAGCGGGAGGCAATGAGCAGTTCTTC.

V gene TRBV3-1 (or the pseudogene TRBV3-2) combines with J gene TRBJ1-1, with 7 bases lining up with TRBD1. V lost 4 bases to trimming and J lost 10 bases; unmatched junction nucleotides: 15. From germline, CDR1 is LGHDT and CDR2 YNNKEL (reference sequence). The CDR3 has 15 amino acids. The CDR3 DNA follows: TGTGCCAGCAGCCCGGAGAGAGGGGGCGTTATTAGAGCTTTCTTT. This codes for CASSPERGGVIRAFF.

V and J are TRBV19 and TRBJ1-5; 10 bases fit TRBD1. Germline V gives CDR1 LNHDA, CDR2 SQIVND (reference sequence). The V and J ends lost 0 bases and 6 bases, in that order; junction bases with no gene match: 14. The CDR3 is made up of 19 amino acids. This CDR3 reads CASSIEAGTGASWVQPQHF. The CDR3 DNA follows: TGTGCCAGTAGTATAGAAGCCGGGACAGGGGCGTCGTGGGTTCAGCCCCAGCATTTT.

The sample holds one count of this clone. This chain joins TRBV6-5 and TRBJ1-1; possibly TRBD1 for D (5 bases). The V and J ends lost 6 bases and 1 base respectively, with 12 bases between them. Germline loops: CDR1 MNHEY, CDR2 SVGAGI. This CDR3 contains 14 residues. This CDR3 is CASSPTESNTEAFF. The CDR3, as DNA: TGTGCCAGCAGCCCGACAGAATCGAACACTGAAGCTTTCTTT.

V gene TRBV7-2 combines with J gene TRBJ2-7, with 7 bases identical to TRBD2. This CDR3 has 12 residues. V lost 5 bases and J lost 6; bases outside the gene matches: 4. The germline CDR1 and CDR2 sequences are SGHTA and FQGNSA. This CDR3 reads CASSPGGVEQYF. The CDR3 region has the DNA TGTGCCAGCAGCCCTGGGGGGGTCGAGCAGTACTTC.

This clone was seen once. The chain uses TRBV19 and TRBJ2-3; 7 nucleotides line up with TRBD2. J was trimmed by 2 bases and V by 7 bases; bases with no gene match: 6. Germline CDR1 reads LNHDA; CDR2 reads SQIVND (reference sequence). The CDR3 runs to 14 residues. The DNA of the CDR3 is TGTGCCAGTAAGCCTAGCGGTCACACAGATACGCAGTATTTT. This gives the protein CASKPSGHTDTQYF. Using reference TRBV19 and TRBJ2-3 for the parts outside the CDR3, the full variable domain is DGGITQSPKYLFRKEGQNVTLSCEQNLNHDAMYWYRQDPGQGLRLIYYSQIVNDFQKGDIAEGYSVSREKKESFPLTVTSAQKNPTAFYLCASKPSGHTDTQYFGPGTRLTVL.

This chain uses TRBV30 with TRBJ1-6; D is unresolved. V was clipped by 3 bases and J by 5 bases, with 5 bases between them. The CDR3 sequence is 12 residues long. CDR1 and CDR2 (germline): GTSNPN, SVGIG (reference sequence). CDR3 in amino acids: CAWSQNNSPLHF. Written as DNA, the CDR3 is TGTGCCTGGAGCCAGAATAATTCACCCCTCCACTTT.

The chain joins TRBV5-1 to TRBJ2-7, with 7 positions matching TRBD2. Germline CDR1 and CDR2: SGHRS and YFSETQ. Trimming cost V 4 bases and J 1 base; bases outside gene matches: 8. The CDR3 has 15 residues. The CDR3 region has the DNA TGCGCCAGCAGCATGGCCGGGACTACATCCTACGAGCAGTACTTC. Translated: CASSMAGTTSYEQYF.

The genes are TRBV15 and TRBJ2-1; 12 bases match TRBD2. Losses at the gene ends were 1 base for V and 7 bases for J; bases not matched to a gene: 5. Looked up from germline, CDR1 is LNHNV and CDR2 is YYDKDF (reference sequence). This CDR3 has 16 amino acids. For the CDR3, the DNA is TGTGCCACCAGCAGAGGTGTGACTAGCGGGGGTAATGAGCAGTTCTTC. Translating gives CATSRGVTSGGNEQFF.

V gene TRBV5-4 combines with J gene TRBJ2-3, with a possible D match to TRBD2 (6 bases). The CDR3 totals 14 residues. Per the germline V gene, CDR1 is SGHNT and CDR2 is YYREEE (reference sequence). V was shortened by 5 bases and J by 4 bases, with 14 bases between the two germline ends. The CDR3 nucleotides are TGTGCCAGCAGGGAACTGACTAGTTCAGATACGCAGTATTTT. Protein sequence: CASRELTSSDTQYF. Full variable domain (outside the CDR3, taken from reference TRBV5-4 and TRBJ2-3): ETGVTQSPTHLIKTRGQQVTLRCSSQSGHNTVSWYQQALGQGPQFIFQYYREEENGRGNFPPRFSGLQFPNYSSELNVNALELDDSALYLCASRELTSSDTQYFGPGTRLTVL.

The V gene is TRBV2, the J gene TRBJ2-1, with a weak D call TRBD1 (6 bases). CDR1 is SNHLY and CDR2 is FYNNEI in the germline V gene. V shed 5 bases and J shed 0 bases, with 11 bases lying between them. This CDR3 comprises 15 residues. This CDR3 is CASSSQGSSYNEQFF. The CDR3 DNA sequence: TGTGCCAGCAGTTCCCAGGGGAGCTCCTACAATGAGCAGTTCTTC.

In its sample, this clone was seen a few times. This chain joins TRBV12-3 or TRBV12-4 and TRBJ2-5, with D hard to call. With 6 bases removed from V and 5 bases from J, the gap between germline ends came to 7 bases. This CDR3 contains 11 residues. CDR3 sequence reads: CASSLLETQYF. The DNA for the CDR3 is TGTGCCAGCAGCCTCCTGGAGACCCAGTACTTC.